These 19 T cell receptor beta chains were all obtained from the same sample, sequenced in a study of CD8 T cells in ankylosing spondylitis. Regarding the study as a whole: A TCR beta motif of several highly homologous variants seemed to mark ankylosing spondylitis blood.

Their antigen targets remain unknown. A single record per CDR3 protein comes from TCRdb applying MiXCR to the 5' RACE reads. Among hundreds of thousands of distinct CDR3 sequences listed, about 13% were seen once. Sequencing input: blood, either unsorted or a sorted T cell fraction (not recorded which). These TCRs come from a male donor with ankylosing spondylitis.

This clonotype was seen only a few times. The chain carries TRBV15 and TRBJ2-3, with D unclear. Trimming removed 1 base from V and 5 bases from J, with 4 bases in between. The CDR3 sequence is 12 residues long. Germline CDR1 and CDR2: LNHNV and YYDKDF (reference sequence). CDR3 bases: TGTGCCACCAGCAGAGTGGAAGATACGCAGTATTTT. It is translated as CATSRVEDTQYF.

The J gene is TRBJ2-3, the V gene TRBV11-2; D unresolved. Per the germline V gene, CDR1 is SGHAT and CDR2 is FQNNGV. Trimming removed 3 bases at V and 10 bases at J, with 17 bases between. The CDR3 length is 14 residues. CDR3 sequence (DNA): TGTGCCAGCAGCTTCCCGTACCCCCTGGGGTCGCAGTATTTT. Its translation: CASSFPYPLGSQYF. The full variable domain, in which reference TRBV11-2 and TRBJ2-3 provide the parts outside the CDR3, is EAGVAQSPRYKIIEKRQSVAFWCNPISGHATLYWYQQILGQGPKLLIQFQNNGVVDDSQLPKDRFSAERLKGVDSTLKIQPAKLEDSAVYLCASSFPYPLGSQYFGPGTRLTVL.

This clonotype was counted a few times. The CDR3 protein is CATSVAGTDTQYF. CDR3 DNA: TGTGCCACCAGTGTAGCGGGCACAGATACGCAGTATTTT. V and J are TRBV24-1 and TRBJ2-3, with D possibly matching TRBD2 (6 bases). CDR1 is KGHDR and CDR2 is SFDVKD in the germline V gene. CDR3 length equals 13 residues. Trimming took off 5 bases at V and 1 base at J, with 6 bases between the two ends.

The chain carries TRBV12-3 or TRBV12-4 and TRBJ2-5; 10 bases fit TRBD2. This CDR3 is 15 amino acids long. V was pared by 1 base and J by 3 bases, with 2 bases of the junction left unmatched. The CDR3: CASSLDGTSEETQYF. The CDR3 DNA reads as TGTGCCAGCAGTTTAGACGGGACTAGCGAAGAGACCCAGTACTTC.

This clonotype appeared many times. The genes are TRBV5-1 and TRBJ2-1, with a weak D call TRBD2 (5 bases). Looked up from germline, CDR1 is SGHRS and CDR2 is YFSETQ. The CDR3 covers 15 residues. Trimming pared 6 bases from V and 0 bases from J, leaving 13 bases between. This chain's CDR3 is CASNPAAGSYNEQFF. The CDR3 coding sequence is TGCGCCAGCAACCCAGCCGCGGGCTCCTACAATGAGCAGTTCTTC.

In this sample, this clonotype turned up a few times. The chain uses TRBV24-1 and TRBJ2-1; unclear D gene. Germline values: CDR1 KGHDR, CDR2 SFDVKD. The V and J ends lost 4 bases and 8 bases respectively, with 17 bases between them. CDR3 size: 15 residues. The CDR3 DNA reads TGTGCCACCAGTGAGCCTGGGTCCAGCTGGGATGAGCAGTTCTTC. Protein: CATSEPGSSWDEQFF.

This clonotype was observed many times. The CDR3 region has the DNA TGCAGCTCAAACCTCCCGTGGGAGGATGAGCAGTTCTTC. Translation gives CSSNLPWEDEQFF. This chain joins TRBV29-1 and TRBJ2-1; weak D call: TRBD2 (6 bases). Trimming shortened V by 8 bases and J by 8 bases, and 19 bases separated the two germline ends. This CDR3 has 13 residues. Germline V CDR1 and CDR2: SQVTM, ANQGSEA.

This clonotype was counted only a few times. This chain connects TRBV30 to TRBJ1-1; D not resolved. CDR1 and CDR2 (germline): GTSNPN, SVGIG (reference sequence). V was pared by 4 bases and J by 4 bases, with 10 bases between. The CDR3 consists of 12 residues. The CDR3 nucleotides read TGTGCCTGGATAAGGTCAAGCACTGAAGCTTTCTTT. Its translation is CAWIRSSTEAFF. The whole variable domain, filled in from reference TRBV30 and TRBJ1-1, reads SQTIHQWPATLVQPVGSPLSLECTVEGTSNPNLYWYRQAAGRGLQLLFYSVGIGQISSEVPQNLSASRPQDRQFILSSKKLLLSDSGFYLCAWIRSSTEAFFGQGTRLTVV.

This clonotype was seen a few times. The chain is built from TRBV7-2 and TRBJ1-2; D is undetermined. CDR1 is SGHTA, CDR2 FQGNSA, per germline. This CDR3 comprises 13 residues. The V and J ends lost 3 bases and 8 bases respectively, with 13 bases between them. CDR3 residues: CASSFKGRGGYTF. DNA for the CDR3: TGTGCCAGCAGCTTTAAAGGTCGGGGAGGCTACACCTTC.

This clonotype was seen only a few times. The chain recombines TRBV12-3 or TRBV12-4 with TRBJ2-1; 8 positions match TRBD2. The CDR3 contains 11 residues. The V and J ends lost 3 bases and 13 bases, in that order; junction bases with no gene match: 2. Here the CDR3 DNA reads TGTGCCAGCAGTTTCGGGACTAGACAGTTCTTC. Amino acid sequence: CASSFGTRQFF.

This chain joins TRBV3-1 and TRBJ2-6, with D tentatively TRBD1 (5 bases). V gave up 9 bases and J gave up 4 bases, with 34 bases separating them. CDR1 is LGHDT and CDR2 is YNNKEL in the germline V gene (reference sequence). The CDR3 runs 21 residues. The CDR3 DNA reads as TGTGCCAGTGGCGAATTGGGGCAGAGGTACCGGGCGGAAGAAGGGGCCAACGTCCTGACTTTC. Translated: CASGELGQRYRAEEGANVLTF.

This clonotype was recorded many times. V and J are TRBV7-9 and TRBJ2-5, with D possibly being TRBD2 (5 bases). Germline assignment: CDR1 SEHNR and CDR2 FQNEAQ (reference sequence). This CDR3 is built from 14 residues. Trimming shortened V by 4 bases and J by 4 bases, and 13 bases separated the two germline ends. The CDR3 nucleotides read TGTGCCAGCAGCTCCCGGGTCCGGGGAGAGACCCAGTACTTC. Its protein product is CASSSRVRGETQYF.

The chain couples TRBV7-9 to TRBJ2-1, with 7 bases lining up with TRBD2. The CDR3 contains 14 residues. Germline CDR1 reads SEHNR; CDR2 reads FQNEAQ (reference sequence). The junction had 7 bases not matched to a gene; V was cut back by 8 bases and J by 3 bases. The CDR3 region has the DNA TGTGCCAGCGTCCCGGCGGGGGTCTACAATGAGCAGTTCTTC. Translation gives CASVPAGVYNEQFF.

This clonotype was observed a handful of times. The gene calls are TRBV12-3 or TRBV12-4 and TRBJ1-2; D possibly corresponds to TRBD1 (5 bases). This CDR3 has 14 amino acids. V lost 6 bases to trimming and J lost 7 bases, with 18 bases between them. The CDR3 sequence: CASSQKTEPSGYTF. The DNA of the CDR3 is TGTGCCAGCAGCCAAAAGACAGAGCCCTCTGGCTACACCTTC.

This clonotype was counted only a few times. The chain couples TRBV2 to TRBJ2-2, with a tentative D call TRBD1 (7 bases). V lost 4 bases, J lost 5 bases, and 14 bases lay in between. CDR3 length: 15 amino acids. Germline CDR1 and CDR2: SNHLY and FYNNEI. The CDR3 here is CASSVGGGRTGELFF. CDR3 DNA: TGTGCCAGCAGTGTAGGAGGGGGCAGGACCGGGGAGCTGTTTTTT. The full variable domain, with the rest looked up from reference TRBV2 and TRBJ2-2, is EPEVTQTPSHQVTQMGQEVILRCVPISNHLYFYWYRQILGQKVEFLVSFYNNEISEKSEIFDDQFSVERPDGSNFTLKIRSTKLEDSAMYFCASSVGGGRTGELFFGEGSRLTVL.

The chain uses TRBV5-1 and TRBJ2-7, with 9 nucleotides matching TRBD1. The CDR3 has 15 residues. J lost 2 bases, V lost 3 bases, and 6 bases had no gene match. Germline loops: CDR1 SGHRS, CDR2 YFSETQ. CDR3: CASSSRRQGAYEQYV. The CDR3 nucleotides read TGCGCCAGCAGCTCCCGGAGACAGGGGGCCTACGAGCAGTACGTC.

The rearrangement joins TRBV20-1 to TRBJ1-1; D possibly corresponds to TRBD1 (5 bases). The CDR3 consists of 14 residues. The germline V gene has CDR1 DFQATT and CDR2 SNEGSKA (reference sequence). V was clipped by 6 bases and J by 1 base, with 15 bases between them. The CDR3 nucleotides are TGCAGTGCGACCCAGGGCCAGGAGAACACTGAAGCTTTCTTT. Its translation is CSATQGQENTEAFF.

The CDR3 region has the DNA TGTGCCAGCAGTTGCTCCGGGACAGGTCTCGAGCAGTACTTC. It yields the protein CASSCSGTGLEQYF. The chain employs TRBV6-5 and TRBJ2-7, with 8 bases aligning to TRBD1. CDR3 length equals 14 residues. Germline V gene data show CDR1 as MNHEY and CDR2 as SVGAGI. V lost 4 bases to trimming and J lost 6 bases; unmatched junction nucleotides: 8.

This clonotype showed up many times. The chain combines TRBV29-1 with TRBJ2-4, with no clear D. From germline, CDR1 is SQVTM and CDR2 ANQGSEA. The CDR3 loop spans 13 amino acids. Trimming shortened V by 7 bases and J by 0 bases, and 10 bases separated the two germline ends. CDR3 amino acids: CSAIWAAKNIQYF. In nucleotides, the CDR3 is TGCAGCGCCATCTGGGCAGCCAAAAACATTCAGTACTTC.